These 19 T cell receptor beta chains were all obtained from the same sample, sequenced in a study of T cell responses to AZD1222 COVID-19 vaccine (dated by TCRdb to about 2021). Preparation of the library involved the immunoSEQ multiplex PCR assay. TCRdb limited this immuneACCESS table to in-frame rearrangements with V and J called. A share of clones is missing; checked studies link under half to unresolved V genes, and the rest is unexplained. The table for this sample lists 75,000 to 100,000 clones; more than 75% of them were counted only once. The ten largest account for less than 3.5% of the sample. In light of the paper, this sample's time point label describes: baseline before first vaccination. This specimen was peripheral blood, taken on day 0 of AZD1222 vaccination. The receptor source for this set is an adult in good health.

V usage is TRBV27 and J usage is TRBJ1-2; no clear D. The CDR3 sequence is 13 residues long. Germline loops: CDR1 MNHEY, CDR2 SMNVEV (reference sequence). Trimming stripped 3 bases from V and 2 bases from J, with 7 bases between. DNA for the CDR3: TGTGCCAGCAGTTTTCGAGTCAACTATGGCTACACCTTC. As protein: CASSFRVNYGYTF.

The chain is built from TRBV9 and TRBJ2-1; a weak D match, TRBD2 (6 bases). Trimming cost V 3 bases and J 0 bases, with 13 bases left between them. There are 16 residues in the CDR3. Per germline, CDR1 SGDLS and CDR2 YYNGEE. The CDR3 region has the DNA TGTGCCAGCAGCGGGAGGGGCGGGAACTCCTACAATGAGCAGTTCTTC. It encodes CASSGRGGNSYNEQFF.

J is TRBJ2-2 and V is TRBV24-1; D is uncertain. The CDR3 spans 15 residues. V gave up 4 bases and J gave up 5 bases, with 13 bases separating them. Looked up from germline, CDR1 is KGHDR and CDR2 is SFDVKD. CDR3 sequence reads: CATSERHLETGELFF. The CDR3, as DNA: TGTGCCACCAGTGAACGACATCTAGAGACCGGGGAGCTGTTTTTT.

The genes are TRBV7-9 and TRBJ1-2, with D possibly TRBD1 on 5 matching bases. Trimming took 5 bases from V and 4 from J, leaving 17 bases between them. Germline V gene sequence: CDR1 SEHNR, CDR2 FQNEAQ (reference sequence). CDR3 length: 15 amino acids. The CDR3 sequence is CASSEGRAGFYGYTF. The CDR3, as DNA: TGTGCCAGCAGCGAGGGTAGGGCAGGGTTCTATGGCTACACCTTC.

The table lists this clone with a few counts. In DNA, the CDR3 is TGTGCCAGTAAGGCGAACAGGGGCCTGTCCACAGATACGCAGTATTTT. Translated: CASKANRGLSTDTQYF. This chain uses TRBV19 with TRBJ2-3; TRBD1 agrees at 7 bases. The CDR3 is 16 amino acids. From germline, CDR1 is LNHDA and CDR2 SQIVND (reference sequence). The V segment lost 7 bases and the J segment 2 bases; nucleotides outside the gene matches: 12.

Remarks on this clone: Other nucleotide sequences from this sample produce the same CDR3. This sequence joins TRBV28 and TRBJ2-7; 11 bases match TRBD2. Per the germline V gene, CDR1 is MDHEN and CDR2 is SYDVKM. With 5 bases clipped from V and 4 bases from J, the junction kept 4 bases outside the gene matches. This CDR3 contains 14 residues. As DNA, the CDR3 is TGTGCCAGCAGTAGACTAGCGGGAAATTACGAGCAGTACTTC. Encoded protein: CASSRLAGNYEQYF. The whole variable domain, filled in from reference TRBV28 and TRBJ2-7, reads DVKVTQSSRYLVKRTGEKVFLECVQDMDHENMFWYRQDPGLGLRLIYFSYDVKMKEKGDIPEGYSVSREKKERFSLILESASTNQTSMYLCASSRLAGNYEQYFGPGTRLTVT.

This chain connects TRBV6-5 to TRBJ2-7, with D possibly TRBD2 on 7 matching bases. CDR3 size: 16 residues. Germline loops: CDR1 MNHEY, CDR2 SVGAGI. V dropped 0 bases and J dropped 4 bases, with 16 bases sitting between them. The CDR3 protein is CASSYSSAGRGYEQYF. CDR3 bases: TGTGCCAGCAGTTACTCGAGTGCGGGGAGGGGGTACGAGCAGTACTTC.

V and J are TRBV11-2 and TRBJ1-1; the D gene is possibly TRBD1 (5 bases). Germline-derived CDR1 and CDR2 are SGHAT and FQNNGV. Between the trimmed V and J ends, which lost 1 base and 4 bases, there was a span of 16 bases. The CDR3 totals 16 residues. The CDR3 spells CASSLGGGFYGTEAFF. The CDR3 nucleotides read TGTGCCAGCAGCTTAGGGGGGGGTTTTTACGGCACTGAAGCTTTCTTT.

The rearrangement joins TRBV6-6 to TRBJ1-2; 12 positions match TRBD1. Germline CDR1 and CDR2: MNHNY and SVGAGI (reference sequence). The trim removed 5 bases at V and 1 base at J, leaving 11 bases unmatched. This CDR3 is built from 18 residues. The CDR3 sequence is CASSPTGTGGDHNYGYTF. In DNA form, the CDR3 reads TGTGCCAGCAGTCCCACCGGGACAGGGGGCGATCATAACTATGGCTACACCTTC.

The chain uses TRBV5-6 and TRBJ2-7, with TRBD1 as a possible D gene (5 bases). Trimming took 4 bases from V and 2 from J, leaving 10 bases between them. The length of the CDR3 is 13 residues. The germline V gene has CDR1 SGHDT and CDR2 YYEEEE. The CDR3 DNA follows: TGTGCCAGCAGCAGGGTGGACACCTACGAGCAGTACTTC. It specifies CASSRVDTYEQYF. The full variable domain, its missing parts supplied by reference TRBV5-6 and TRBJ2-7, is DAGVTQSPTHLIKTRGQQVTLRCSPKSGHDTVSWYQQALGQGPQFIFQYYEEEERQRGNFPDRFSGHQFPNYSSELNVNALLLGDSALYLCASSRVDTYEQYFGPGTRLTVT.

The rearrangement links TRBV29-1 to TRBJ1-5, with D perhaps TRBD1 (6 bases). Germline V CDR1 and CDR2: SQVTM, ANQGSEA. V gave up 5 bases and J gave up 4 bases, with 12 bases separating them. This CDR3 spans 13 amino acids. CDR3 loop: CSVLGGGNQPQHF. In nucleotides, the CDR3 is TGCAGCGTTTTAGGGGGTGGGAATCAGCCCCAGCATTTT. The whole variable domain, filled in from reference TRBV29-1 and TRBJ1-5, reads SAVISQKPSRDICQRGTSLTIQCQVDSQVTMMFWYRQQPGQSLTLIATANQGSEATYESGFVIDKFPISRPNLTFSTLTVSNMSPEDSSIYLCSVLGGGNQPQHFGDGTRLSIL.

The chain carries TRBV27 and TRBJ1-2; weak D call: TRBD1 (6 bases). Between the trimmed V and J ends, which lost 6 bases and 8 bases, there was a span of 10 bases. This CDR3 region has 11 residues. CDR1 is MNHEY, CDR2 SMNVEV, per germline (reference sequence). Written as DNA, the CDR3 is TGTGCCAGCAGACAGGGTGGCGGCTACACCTTC. This translates into CASRQGGGYTF.

This clone was recorded once. This chain connects TRBV12-3 or TRBV12-4 to TRBJ2-3, with D unclear. CDR3 length: 13 amino acids. Trimming left V 4 bases short and J 3 bases short, with 8 bases between. This chain's CDR3 is CASSYRSTDTQYF. The CDR3 nucleotides are TGTGCCAGCAGTTATAGAAGTACAGATACGCAGTATTTT.

CDR3: CASSIGPGSYNEQFF. DNA of the CDR3: TGTGCCAGTAGTATAGGCCCGGGGTCCTACAATGAGCAGTTCTTC. J is TRBJ2-1 and V is TRBV19; weak D call: TRBD2 (5 bases). Germline CDR1 and CDR2: LNHDA and SQIVND (reference sequence). This CDR3 has 15 residues. V shed 1 base and J shed 1 base, with 8 bases lying between them.

The chain is built from TRBV7-2 and TRBJ1-5; D unresolved. CDR1 and CDR2 (germline): SGHTA, FQGNSA. Trimming pared 1 base from V and 7 bases from J, leaving 14 bases between. The CDR3 covers 15 residues. The CDR3, as DNA: TGTGCCAGCAGCTTAGTCTCAGAAGCCGGACAGCCCCAGCATTTT. Its translation: CASSLVSEAGQPQHF.

The rearrangement joins TRBV27 to TRBJ2-2; the D gene is possibly TRBD1 (5 bases). Per germline, CDR1 MNHEY and CDR2 SMNVEV (reference sequence). This CDR3 has 16 amino acids. The ends were cut back, 1 base at V and 2 bases at J, with 11 bases in the middle. This chain's CDR3 is CASSLYWTTNTGELFF. The CDR3 nucleotides read TGTGCCAGCAGTTTATACTGGACAACTAACACCGGGGAGCTGTTTTTT.

DNA of the CDR3: TGTGCCAGCAGTCTGGTCAACTATGGCTACACCTTC. This encodes CASSLVNYGYTF. The chain employs TRBV6-5 and TRBJ1-2; D call uncertain. The CDR3 has 12 amino acids. V gave up 5 bases and J gave up 2 bases, with 6 bases separating them. Germline V gene data show CDR1 as MNHEY and CDR2 as SVGAGI.

J is TRBJ1-1 and V is TRBV18; D perhaps matches TRBD1 (5 bases). With 3 bases removed from V and 4 bases from J, the gap between germline ends came to 9 bases. CDR1 and CDR2 (germline): KGHSH, LQKENI. The CDR3 contains 13 residues. The CDR3 DNA reads TGTGCCAGCTCACCCAACGGGGGCACTGAAGCTTTCTTT. Residues: CASSPNGGTEAFF.

V and J are TRBV6-5 and TRBJ2-7; TRBD1 aligns across 7 bases. Germline V gene data show CDR1 as MNHEY and CDR2 as SVGAGI. This CDR3 region has 14 residues. V lost 6 bases, J lost 1 base, and 6 bases stayed unmatched. CDR3: CASRKDRASYEQYF. The CDR3 region has the DNA TGTGCCAGCAGGAAAGACAGGGCTTCCTACGAGCAGTACTTC.